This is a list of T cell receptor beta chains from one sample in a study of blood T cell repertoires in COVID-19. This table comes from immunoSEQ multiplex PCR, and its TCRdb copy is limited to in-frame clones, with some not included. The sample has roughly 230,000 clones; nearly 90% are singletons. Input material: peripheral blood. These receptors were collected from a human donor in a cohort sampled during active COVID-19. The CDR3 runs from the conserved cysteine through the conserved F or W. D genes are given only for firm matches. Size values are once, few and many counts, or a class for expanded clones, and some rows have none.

TGTGCCTGGCAGGGGGGTAACTATGGCTACACCTTC	CAWQGGNYGYTF	TRBD1	NA	TRBJ1-2	TRBV30
TGTGCCAGCTTGTCCGTCTCCTATAATTCACCCCTCCACTTT	CASLSVSYNSPLHF	NA	NA	TRBJ1-6	TRBV28
TGTGCCAGCAGCCGTGGGGGGGGCCGGGGCACAGATACGCAGTATTTT	CASSRGGGRGTDTQYF	NA	NA	TRBJ2-3	TRBV14
TGTGCCAGTAGCTGGGGACAGGGAAGCAATCAGCCCCAGCATTTT	CASSWGQGSNQPQHF	TRBD1	NA	TRBJ1-5	TRBV19
TGTGCCAGCAGTTTATCCGCGGTAGAGCAGTACTTC	CASSLSAVEQYF	NA	NA	TRBJ2-7	TRBV28
TGTGCCAGCAGCCTCCCAGGGATAGCTTCCTCTGGAAACACCATATATTTT	CASSLPGIASSGNTIYF	NA	NA	TRBJ1-3	TRBV3-1/TRBV3-2
TGTGCCAGCAGCCTGACAGGACAGAACCAAGAGACCCAGTACTTC	CASSLTGQNQETQYF	NA	NA	TRBJ2-5	TRBV6-1
TGTGCCAGCAGAACCTCGACACACATAGGGCAGTACTTC	CASRTSTHIGQYF	NA	NA	TRBJ2-7	TRBV12-3/TRBV12-4
TGTGCCATCAGTGAGGGACTAGCGGGGGAGCAGTACTTC	CAISEGLAGEQYF	TRBD2	once	TRBJ2-7	TRBV10-3
TGTGCCAGCAGCTTACGGAGGCAGGGAGGAGGTAGTGTACATGGCTACACCTTC	CASSLRRQGGGSVHGYTF	NA	NA	TRBJ1-2	TRBV5-8
TGTGCCAGTAGTATAGATCTTGGGAGACCCTACGAGCAGTACTTC	CASSIDLGRPYEQYF	NA	NA	TRBJ2-7	TRBV19
TGTGCCAGCAGCTCCCAGGGGGATAAGGCTGAAGCTTTCTTT	CASSSQGDKAEAFF	TRBD1	NA	TRBJ1-1	TRBV7-3
TGTGCCAGCCGCCGGGACATCTCTAGCAATCAGCCCCAGCATTTT	CASRRDISSNQPQHF	NA	NA	TRBJ1-5	TRBV27
TGTGCCAGCAGCCTAAAGGGGGTTTCACCCCTCCACTTT	CASSLKGVSPLHF	NA	NA	TRBJ1-6	TRBV12-3/TRBV12-4
TGTGCCAGCAGCTTAAGCACAGGGAACTACGAGCAGTACTTC	CASSLSTGNYEQYF	NA	NA	TRBJ2-7	TRBV7-2
TGTGCCAGCTCACCAGGGAGTTTCACTGAAGCTTTCTTT	CASSPGSFTEAFF	NA	NA	TRBJ1-1	TRBV18
TGTGCCAGCAGAATTCGGACTAGCGGGGCTCCCCCACCGTACTTC	CASRIRTSGAPPPYF	TRBD2	NA	TRBJ2-7	TRBV2
TGTGCCAGCAGCCTCTATCAATTAGTAAATTCACCCCTCCACTTT	CASSLYQLVNSPLHF	NA	NA	TRBJ1-6	TRBV7-2
TGTGCCAGCAGCCTTGCGACTAGTCGGGGGGAGACCCAGTACTTC	CASSLATSRGETQYF	NA	NA	TRBJ2-5	TRBV7-2
TGTGCCAGCAGCTTAGAACCCGCTAGCGGGGGAAACGAGCAGTACTTC	CASSLEPASGGNEQYF	TRBD2	NA	TRBJ2-7	TRBV11-2
TGTGCCAGCAGGACAGGGTCCTACGAGCAGTACTTC	CASRTGSYEQYF	TRBD1	NA	TRBJ2-7	TRBV6-5
TGTGCCAGCAGCCGGATAGCGGGGCGGACCCTTGCGGGGGAGCAGTACTTC	CASSRIAGRTLAGEQYF	TRBD2	NA	TRBJ2-7	TRBV3-1/TRBV3-2